These 5 T cell receptor beta chains were all obtained from the same sample, sequenced in a study of blood T cell repertoires in COVID-19. Profiled with immunoSEQ multiplex PCR; TCRdb holds only in-frame clones, not every one. The sample has roughly 200,000 clones, about 88% seen once. Sequenced: peripheral blood. The source of these receptors is a man aged 40-50 years with active or convalescent COVID-19.

The chain carries TRBV29-1 and TRBJ2-1; TRBD2 aligns across 8 bases. Germline V gene data show CDR1 as SQVTM and CDR2 as ANQGSEA. Trimming cost V 6 bases and J 4 bases; bases outside gene matches: 5. The CDR3 extends over 13 amino acids. The CDR3 nucleotides are TGCAGCGTATTGGCTAGCGGGTACAATGAGCAGTTCTTC. Translation gives CSVLASGYNEQFF.

V and J are TRBV19 and TRBJ2-5; 7 positions agree with TRBD2. The germline CDR1 and CDR2 sequences are LNHDA and SQIVND (reference sequence). The trim removed 4 bases at V and 1 base at J, leaving 15 bases unmatched. CDR3 length: 18 amino acids. The CDR3 region is CASSTGTSARGLQETQYF. Here the CDR3 DNA reads TGTGCCAGTAGTACCGGAACTAGCGCGAGAGGACTCCAAGAGACCCAGTACTTC.

This clone was counted between two and nine times. The genes are TRBV7-9 and TRBJ2-1, with D perhaps matching TRBD2 (6 bases). This CDR3 comprises 13 residues. V lost 4 bases to trimming and J lost 14 bases, with 18 bases between them. Germline CDR1 is SEHNR and CDR2 is FQNEAQ (reference sequence). The CDR3 reads CASSSRDSGREFF. DNA of the CDR3: TGTGCCAGCAGCTCCCGGGACTCCGGACGGGAGTTCTTC. The full variable domain, its missing parts supplied by reference TRBV7-9 and TRBJ2-1, is DTGVSQNPRHKITKRGQNVTFRCDPISEHNRLYWYRQTLGQGPEFLTYFQNEAQLEKSRLLSDRFSAERPKGSFSTLEIQRTEQGDSAMYLCASSSRDSGREFFGPGTRLTVL.

This chain connects TRBV6-2 or TRBV6-3 to TRBJ2-5, with a possible D match to TRBD2 (6 bases). The CDR3 length is 16 residues. The germline CDR1 and CDR2 sequences are MNHEY and SVGEGT. Trimming removed 6 bases at V and 4 bases at J, with 21 bases between. The CDR3 nucleotides are TGTGCCAGCAGCCACCCCCTGGGGCAGGGAGGAGAGACCCAGTACTTC. Its translation is CASSHPLGQGGETQYF.

The chain uses TRBV18 and TRBJ2-3; TRBD2 aligns across 8 bases. J gave up 3 bases and V 10 bases, and 9 bases lay outside the gene matches. Germline V lookup: CDR1 KGHSH, CDR2 LQKENI. The CDR3 extends over 14 amino acids. CDR3 sequence: CATTPGGRTDTQYF. In nucleotides, the CDR3 is TGTGCCACCACGCCGGGGGGGCGAACAGATACGCAGTATTTT. The whole variable domain, filled in from reference TRBV18 and TRBJ2-3, reads NAGVMQNPRHLVRRRGQEARLRCSPMKGHSHVYWYRQLPEEGLKFMVYLQKENIIDESGMPKERFSAEFPKEGPSILRIQQVVRGDSAAYFCATTPGGRTDTQYFGPGTRLTVL.